This TCR beta chain was observed in a study of T cell responses to AZD1222 COVID-19 vaccine (TCRdb year 2021). At the level of the whole study: TCR sequencing was performed for 230 to 250 trial participants, of whom about 210 were given two doses of AZD1222 and 26 were given two doses of MenACWY control vaccine. Trial participants were enrolled into age subgroups of 18-55, 56-69 and 70-plus years, which contained 148, 28 and 57 TCR-sequenced participants, respectively.

The CDR3 regions of human TCRbeta chains were analyzed by immunosequencing. The study's own analysis went as follows. Repertoire TCRs were checked for matches against a reference library of SARS-CoV-2-specific TCRs that had been generated using the MIRA antigen-specificity platform. Breadth was defined as the fraction of unique TCRs that were SARS-CoV-2-associated. Depth was defined as the fraction of total T cells that were SARS-CoV-2-associated. Using the MIRA data, every spike-specific TCR was mapped to the spike region that the TCR reacted to and assigned to either a CD4 or a CD8 class. Log10-transformed breadth and depth values were compared by one-way ANOVA with Sidak's multiple comparisons tests. In TCRdb, the immuneACCESS table is reduced to in-frame sequences with V and J assigned. These tables do not hold every clone; where another copy was compared, an unresolved V gene accounts for under half, and the others remain unexplained. V, J and clone size derive from that table, while D and trimming were established from the DNA sequence. A total of about 130,000 clones appear in this sample, just under 95% of them only once. Jointly, the top ten make up 0.9% to 1.4% of the sample.

Trimming takes 0 bases from V and 5 bases from J, and the germline ends sit 12 bases apart. There are 15 amino acids in the CDR3, from cysteine to phenylalanine inclusive. This entry keeps only the CDR3 DNA: 45 bases, framed from base 1. The germline V gene gives CDR1 as SGHTS and CDR2 as YDEGEE. The research as a whole found: Nearly half of unique spike-specific TCRs reportedly recognized epitopes outside regions mutated in the B.1.351 and B.1.1.7 variants. In the small 56-69-year group, the increase in depth fell short of significance, most likely because of low power. Conclusions about previously exposed vaccinees are limited, since just six AZD1222 recipients were seropositive for SARS-CoV-2 at baseline. No day 14 peak-response samples were available, so repertoires were characterized only after the peak T cell response. Vaccine-associated CD4 TCRs spanned the whole spike protein, with dominant responses in regions 160-218 and 743-854. Spike-specific TCR breadth and depth rose significantly after two AZD1222 doses compared with day 0 and with MenACWY recipients. Participants were mostly white British, with more females than males. The authors suggested clonal diversity may have been underestimated.

This sample's time point label indicates: about 28 days (+/-7) after the second vaccine dose. Because spike-specific TCR depth and breadth did not differ between the two schedules, AZD1222 recipients who got a second dose at roughly 4 weeks were pooled with those who got a second dose at roughly 12 weeks. The vaccinee samples were drawn from two UK trials, COV001 and COV002, one of which was a single-blind randomized controlled phase 2/3 trial testing AZD1222 (ChAdOx1 nCoV-19) in healthy adults. For TCRbeta chain sequencing, PBMC samples from trial participants were taken at day 0 and at day 28 after the second dose. A remark on this clone: No antigen is known for it. Base-call qualities are not available, and no considerably larger clone is one nucleotide away.

This receptor chain uses TRBV5-8 and TRBJ1-5; a tentative D match to TRBD1 spans 5 bases. Material: peripheral blood, obtained 28 days after the second AZD1222 dose. The clonotype comes from an adult who received the AZD1222 COVID-19 vaccine. The CDR3 reads CASSLGTGPHQPQHF. In nucleotides, the sequence is TGTGCCAGCAGCTTGGGGACGGGGCCTCATCAGCCCCAGCATTTT. Here the CDR3 is joined to the reference TRBV5-8 and TRBJ1-5 genes, and the full variable domain is: EAGVTQSPTHLIKTRGQQATLRCSPISGHTSVYWYQQALGLGLQFLLWYDEGEERNRGNFPPRFSGRQFPNYSSELNVNALELEDSALYLCASSLGTGPHQPQHFGDGTRLSIL.